Listed below are T cell receptor beta chains from one sample, sequenced in a study of T cell changes during pregnancy in multiple sclerosis. The method was immunoSEQ multiplex PCR; TCRdb's version includes in-frame clones alone and lacks a portion of them. The top ten hold 3% to 4.5% of the sample, which has 70,000 to 90,000 clones, 91% seen once. Material: PBMCs, obtained in the first trimester of pregnancy. The receptors come from a female donor in good health, serving as a control in a pregnancy study. Some clones in this sample may be carry-over from other donors' samples. Each CDR3 is given without its conserved first and last residue. The size entry is marked missing in some rows and otherwise reads once, few, many or a size class.

v_call clone_size cdr3_aa
TRBV13 NA ASAHIRSQRASTDTQY
TRBV27 NA ASSLWEGAGANVLT
TRBV2 NA ASSLYSQGRTDTQY
TRBV10-3 NA AISPGSLGTNTGELF
TRBV4-2 NA ASSQGDRGGPQETQY
TRBV6-4 NA ASSTGGWGTEAF
TRBV5-1 NA ASSSPGISYEQY
TRBV27 NA ASSITSGEQF
TRBV5-6 NA ASTQGRWNTEAF
TRBV28 NA ASSLETAGGANTEAF
TRBV2 NA ASSEVALTDTQY
TRBV5-5 NA ASSAQQGEGTGELF
TRBV27 NA ASSSAKAGGYNEQF
TRBV5-1 NA ASSPRGGTHQETQY
TRBV19 NA ASSILGHQPQH
TRBV7-8 NA ASSLAGLNQPQH
TRBV28 once ASSLFSKIRGSSYNEQF
TRBV18 NA ASSRDRMNQPQH
TRBV19 NA ASLGQLNTEAF
TRBV11-2 NA ASSWYGTGGREQF
TRBV7-2 NA ASSLDYGRGEQY
TRBV27 NA ASSPVDRGSQPQH
TRBV12-5 NA ASGVAGPLDEQF
TRBV9 once ASSGGRQEQF
TRBV4-3 NA ASSQRLAVTDTQY
TRBV19 NA ASSNHRVSIGEKLF
TRBV6-5 NA ASSYSRGVGEKLF
TRBV20-1 NA SADGQSTAF
TRBV7-6 NA ASSLVGSGGPSYNEQF
TRBV19 NA ASSIALGLAGTSTYEQY
TRBV29-1 NA SVVDTLGGYT
TRBV7-8 NA ASSLGPGNYGYT
TRBV4-1 NA ASSQVSGGPAEAF
TRBV15 NA ATSAVTGPYEQY
TRBV25-1 NA ASSAGILYGYT
TRBV5-4 NA ASSKTGQGQNTGELF
TRBV5-1 NA ASSLGPGTSNYGYT
TRBV4-3 NA ASSHVTGVKDEQF
TRBV7-2 NA ASSPPWGQGSTGELF
TRBV1 NA TSSQHNFPDRVAYNEQF
TRBV7-3 NA ASSLTRDRVAEQF
TRBV5-1 NA ASSLGQNYEQY
TRBV6-1 NA ASNLLAGGTGELF
TRBV28 once ASSATGKYEQY
TRBV5-4 NA ASSVAGASGAYEQY
TRBV28 once ASNGGMNTEAF
TRBV10-3 once AISPRPGQGRKLF
TRBV6-1 NA ASSRGAYEQY
TRBV6-1 few ASSEFWQGAGT
TRBV28 NA ASSLGQDMNTEAF
TRBV11-2 NA ASSLGGISGNTIY
TRBV6-1 NA ASSEMTITGELF
TRBV9 NA ASSKQGYNSPLH
TRBV19 NA AAGGLAGSTDTQY
TRBV9 NA ASSPEGRGLNGGYT
TRBV5-4 NA ASSPGGTAPINTQY
TRBV19 once ASKPDMAGAGANVLT